This T cell receptor beta chain was observed in a study of shared clonotypes between healthy human individuals. Germline V gene sequence: CDR1 SGHDT, CDR2 YYEEEE. J gave up 6 bases and V 2 bases, and 5 bases lay outside the gene matches. The CDR3 extends over 14 amino acids. A deep-level run was used for the assay. Evenly divided among several immunoSEQ plates was the genomic DNA of each subset. Assay: immunoSEQ multiplex PCR; the TCRdb copy retains only in-frame clones and omits some. Of 2 million to 2.5 million clones in the sample, 90% to 95% are singletons; the top ten hold about 0.39%. This clone has only a few counts. No antigen is known for it. Study-level points and caveats: Deeper or shallower sequencing was expected to change how clonotypes are shared among donors.

This clonotype was sampled from a man aged 18 to 35 in good health. Some clones in this sample may be carry-over from other donors' samples. The rearrangement joins TRBV5-6 to TRBJ1-1, with TRBD1 matching over 9 bases. Sequencing used naive CD4+ T cells from PBMCs. As for subset: CD45RA+ positively selected. The CDR3 loop reads CASSLPRTGAEAFF. CDR3 nucleotide sequence: TGTGCCAGCAGCTTACCCAGGACAGGGGCTGAAGCTTTCTTT.